This TCR beta chain was recovered during a study of beta chain features in type 1 diabetes. Notes on the study in general: For Type 1 diabetes patients, all four CD4+ subsets carried TCRB CDR3s that were moderately but significantly shorter. Sequencing used cDNA, and cells with high TCR expression could therefore be over-represented. Among type 1 diabetes patients, VDJ junctions had fewer insertions and more deletions.

On this clone: What it binds is unknown.

The entirety of the isolated RNA underwent reverse transcription, so expressed TCRB transcripts were sequenced. The repertoire was sequenced with immunoSEQ multiplex PCR; TCRdb's copy has only in-frame clones and lacks some. The sample has about 900,000 clones, 15% to 20% seen once. In all sorted populations, purity surpassed 98%. Germline CDR1 and CDR2: LNHDA and SQIVND (reference sequence). The CDR3 loop spans 15 amino acids. The ends lost 5 bases at V and 6 bases at J; junction bases unmatched: 5. The V gene is TRBV19, the J gene TRBJ2-1; TRBD2 aligns across 12 bases. The sequenced material came from naive CD4+ T cells from blood. The clonotype originates from a woman aged 18-30 years in good health. CDR3 sequence: CASSPGLAGPNEQFF. The CDR3 DNA reads as TGTGCCAGTAGTCCGGGACTAGCGGGTCCCAATGAGCAGTTCTTC.